The 25 T cell receptor beta chains reported below all come from one sample, sequenced in a study of blood T cell repertoires in COVID-19. Profiled with immunoSEQ multiplex PCR; TCRdb holds only in-frame clones, not every one. This repertoire shows about 200,000 clones, about nine tenths found once; its top ten account for 0.78%. The material sequenced was peripheral blood. The receptors were gathered from a woman between 65 and 79 years old with acute or convalescent COVID-19.

The chain has TRBV7-9 and TRBJ1-1, with 9 bases fitting TRBD1. V lost 5 bases and J lost 3; bases outside the gene matches: 4. The length of the CDR3 is 14 residues. Germline CDR1 reads SEHNR; CDR2 reads FQNEAQ (reference sequence). CDR3 region: CASSQTGGDTEAFF. The CDR3 DNA reads as TGTGCCAGCAGCCAGACAGGGGGAGACACTGAAGCTTTCTTT.

Here the CDR3 DNA reads TGTGCCAGCAGTTACGACAGGGGCCCCTACAATGAGCAGTTCTTC. The encoded protein is CASSYDRGPYNEQFF. The V and J genes are TRBV6-5 and TRBJ2-1; 8 bases map to TRBD1. CDR3 length equals 15 residues. Germline loops: CDR1 MNHEY, CDR2 SVGAGI. The trim removed 2 bases at V and 2 bases at J, leaving 2 bases unmatched.

This chain joins TRBV5-5 and TRBJ1-5, with 9 bases matching TRBD1. V lost 1 base, J lost 4 bases, and 9 bases stayed unmatched. The CDR3 contains 17 residues. CDR1 is SGHKS, CDR2 YYEKEE, per germline (reference sequence). The CDR3 protein is CASSLYRGQGSNQPQHF. The CDR3 nucleotides are TGTGCCAGCAGCTTGTACCGCGGACAGGGGAGTAATCAGCCCCAGCATTTT.

This chain uses TRBV7-7 with TRBJ2-3; D is unresolved. Germline values: CDR1 SSHAT, CDR2 FNYEAQ (reference sequence). V was cut by 6 bases and J by 4 bases, with 20 bases left in between. The CDR3 contains 16 residues. CDR3 in amino acids: CASSHTAPISSDTQYF. The CDR3 DNA reads TGTGCCAGCAGTCACACCGCCCCAATATCCTCAGATACGCAGTATTTT.

This clone was observed a single time. V gene TRBV5-5 combines with J gene TRBJ1-5; 7 bases match TRBD1. V was pared by 4 bases and J by 2 bases, with 6 bases of the junction left unmatched. CDR3 length: 15 amino acids. Germline V gene lookup returns CDR1 SGHKS and CDR2 YYEKEE (reference sequence). The CDR3 spells CASSLRQGGNQPQHF. For the CDR3, the DNA is TGTGCCAGCAGCCTTAGACAGGGAGGCAATCAGCCCCAGCATTTT.

This chain uses TRBV7-8 with TRBJ2-7, with D possibly TRBD2 on 6 matching bases. This CDR3 comprises 14 residues. The germline V gene encodes CDR1 SGHVS and CDR2 FQNEAQ. V lost 6 bases and J lost 6, with 18 bases in between. CDR3 nucleotide sequence: TGTGCCAGCAGTCCGATGACTAGTAGGCCCGAGCAGTACTTC. It specifies CASSPMTSRPEQYF.

This chain links TRBV9 with TRBJ1-2; D is uncertain. V was pared by 0 bases and J by 2 bases, with 5 bases between. The CDR3 is 13 residues long. The V gene's germline CDR1 is SGDLS and CDR2 YYNGEE. This CDR3 is CASSVVENYGYTF. The CDR3 DNA reads TGTGCCAGCAGCGTAGTAGAGAACTATGGCTACACCTTC.

The chain combines TRBV19 with TRBJ1-5; 7 nucleotides agree with TRBD1. V lost 0 bases to trimming and J lost 4 bases; unmatched junction nucleotides: 3. Per germline, CDR1 LNHDA and CDR2 SQIVND (reference sequence). This CDR3 spans 15 amino acids. For the CDR3, the DNA is TGTGCCAGTAGTATAGACGGCAGGGGGAATCAGCCCCAGCATTTT. Residues: CASSIDGRGNQPQHF.

This clone was detected only a few times. The chain employs TRBV10-2 and TRBJ2-7; tentative D call: TRBD2 (5 bases). Per the germline V gene, CDR1 is WSHSY and CDR2 is SAAADI. V shed 6 bases and J shed 3 bases, with 15 bases lying between them. The CDR3 sequence is 14 residues long. CDR3 in DNA: TGCGCCAGCAGCGACTCGGCGGGTTACTACGAGCAGTACTTC. This sequence encodes CASSDSAGYYEQYF.

The chain couples TRBV19 to TRBJ2-6; 7 bases are shared with TRBD1. The CDR3 totals 19 residues. The junction had 18 bases not matched to a gene; V was cut back by 6 bases and J by 4 bases. Germline CDR1 and CDR2: LNHDA and SQIVND (reference sequence). In DNA form, the CDR3 reads TGTGCCAGTAGACCAATACCGGGACAGACTGACGGAGGGGCCAACGTCCTGACTTTC. Protein sequence: CASRPIPGQTDGGANVLTF.

This rearrangement joins TRBV7-8 to TRBJ1-5; tentative D call: TRBD1 (6 bases). The CDR3 consists of 18 residues. V lost 5 bases and J 2 bases, leaving 22 bases between the germline ends. Germline loops: CDR1 SGHVS, CDR2 FQNEAQ. CDR3 bases: TGTGCCAGCAGCCCCTCCGGTAGGGGACATTTGGGCAATCAGCCCCAGCATTTT. It is translated as CASSPSGRGHLGNQPQHF.

J is TRBJ2-2 and V is TRBV5-1; tentatively, D is TRBD1 (6 bases). Germline V CDR1 and CDR2: SGHRS, YFSETQ. V shed 4 bases and J shed 6 bases, with 16 bases lying between them. The CDR3 consists of 15 residues. The CDR3 is CASSITTGTPGELFF. CDR3 DNA: TGCGCCAGCAGCATAACAACAGGGACCCCCGGGGAGCTGTTTTTT.

This chain links TRBV28 with TRBJ2-1; 9 bases line up with TRBD1. Germline V lookup: CDR1 MDHEN, CDR2 SYDVKM. The trim removed 8 bases at V and 4 bases at J, leaving 9 bases unmatched. The CDR3 is made up of 15 amino acids. The CDR3 sequence: CASHGEDRGYNEQFF. The CDR3 nucleotides are TGTGCCAGCCACGGAGAGGACAGGGGTTACAATGAGCAGTTCTTC.

This clone occurred once. J is TRBJ1-2 and V is TRBV18; D is perhaps TRBD1 (6 bases). Germline CDR1 KGHSH, CDR2 LQKENI. V was trimmed by 4 bases and J by 8 bases, leaving 14 bases between them. The CDR3 spans 13 residues. The CDR3, as DNA: TGTGCCAGCTCACTGGGGAGGGGACAAGGCTACACCTTC. Its translation is CASSLGRGQGYTF. The full variable domain, completed using reference TRBV18 and TRBJ1-2, is NAGVMQNPRHLVRRRGQEARLRCSPMKGHSHVYWYRQLPEEGLKFMVYLQKENIIDESGMPKERFSAEFPKEGPSILRIQQVVRGDSAAYFCASSLGRGQGYTFGSGTRLTVV.

The genes are TRBV27 and TRBJ1-1; no firm D call. The CDR3 is 13 amino acids. V was cut by 6 bases and J by 4 bases, with 12 bases left in between. Germline loops: CDR1 MNHEY, CDR2 SMNVEV (reference sequence). The CDR3 DNA reads as TGTGCCAGCAGCCGGCCCGGAGTCACTGAAGCTTTCTTT. Translating it yields CASSRPGVTEAFF.

The gene calls are TRBV6-5 and TRBJ1-2, with TRBD1 as a possible D gene (6 bases). Trimming cost V 0 bases and J 2 bases, with 7 bases left between them. The CDR3 covers 14 residues. Germline CDR1 reads MNHEY; CDR2 reads SVGAGI. The CDR3 bases are TGTGCCAGCAGTTACTCGCAGGGGAACTATGGCTACACCTTC. This sequence encodes CASSYSQGNYGYTF.

The chain's CDR3 is CATSKGAREKLFF. The CDR3 bases are TGTGCCACCAGCAAGGGGGCGAGGGAAAAACTGTTTTTT. The chain uses TRBV15 and TRBJ1-4, with 7 bases matching TRBD1. Losses at the gene ends were 4 bases for V and 8 bases for J; bases not matched to a gene: 4. This CDR3 contains 13 residues. Germline CDR1 LNHNV, CDR2 YYDKDF (reference sequence).

The chain combines TRBV15 with TRBJ1-3, with 9 bases matching TRBD1. The ends lost 1 base at V and 2 bases at J; junction bases unmatched: 3. The germline V gene encodes CDR1 LNHNV and CDR2 YYDKDF (reference sequence). The CDR3 loop spans 16 amino acids. The CDR3 sequence: CATSRGDRVTGNTIYF. CDR3 nucleotide sequence: TGTGCCACCAGCAGAGGGGACAGGGTAACTGGAAACACCATATATTTT.

The rearrangement uses TRBV5-4 and TRBJ1-2; TRBD1 matches 7 bases. After removal of 4 bases from V and 6 bases from J, the junction contained 6 bases not matched to a gene. This CDR3 is 13 amino acids long. Germline assignment: CDR1 SGHNT and CDR2 YYREEE (reference sequence). The chain's CDR3 is CASSPTGDHGYTF. The DNA of the CDR3 is TGTGCCAGCAGCCCCACAGGGGACCATGGCTACACCTTC.

This chain uses TRBV19 with TRBJ2-3, with TRBD1 matching over 8 bases. Germline V lookup: CDR1 LNHDA, CDR2 SQIVND (reference sequence). CDR3 size: 13 residues. V trimming: 4 bases; J trimming: 6 bases; junction bases outside the gene matches: 3. The CDR3 DNA sequence: TGTGCCAGTAGTAACAGGGGGTTCGATACGCAGTATTTT. Protein: CASSNRGFDTQYF.

The V gene is TRBV12-3 or TRBV12-4, the J gene TRBJ1-1, with D unclear. V shed 9 bases and J shed 1 base, with 12 bases lying between them. This CDR3 has 13 amino acids. The CDR3 loop reads CASDGGANTEAFF. The DNA of the CDR3 is TGTGCCAGTGACGGTGGAGCGAACACTGAAGCTTTCTTT.

The V gene is TRBV7-2, the J gene TRBJ2-5, with D perhaps TRBD2 (6 bases). CDR1 is SGHTA and CDR2 is FQGNSA in the germline V gene. Trimming took 4 bases from V and 5 from J, leaving 17 bases between them. The CDR3 runs 15 residues. CDR3 sequence reads: CASSWSLGGRETQYF. The CDR3, as DNA: TGTGCCAGCAGCTGGTCCCTGGGGGGTAGGGAGACCCAGTACTTC.

This sequence joins TRBV12-5 and TRBJ1-2; the D is unclear. From germline, CDR1 is LGHNT and CDR2 FRNRAP. This CDR3 spans 14 amino acids. V was shortened by 0 bases and J by 8 bases, with 13 bases between the two germline ends. For the CDR3, the DNA is TGTGCTAGTGGTTTGGTAAATGCGCGGGTCGGCTACACCTTC. This codes for CASGLVNARVGYTF.

Only one count was recorded for this clone. The J gene is TRBJ2-1, the V gene TRBV19; 7 bases agree with TRBD1. The CDR3 is made up of 13 amino acids. The ends lost 7 bases at V and 10 bases at J; junction bases unmatched: 10. Germline V gene lookup returns CDR1 LNHDA and CDR2 SQIVND (reference sequence). Here the CDR3 DNA reads TGTGCCAGTAATAAGGGGGCGGTTTGGGAGCAGTTCTTC. Translated: CASNKGAVWEQFF.

The chain recombines TRBV2 with TRBJ1-1, with TRBD1 matching 9 bases. Trimming cost V 7 bases and J 8 bases; bases outside gene matches: 8. The CDR3 contains 13 residues. Per the germline V gene, CDR1 is SNHLY and CDR2 is FYNNEI. The CDR3 spells CASIIPGTGEAFF. The CDR3 nucleotides read TGTGCCAGCATAATTCCAGGGACAGGGGAAGCTTTCTTT.